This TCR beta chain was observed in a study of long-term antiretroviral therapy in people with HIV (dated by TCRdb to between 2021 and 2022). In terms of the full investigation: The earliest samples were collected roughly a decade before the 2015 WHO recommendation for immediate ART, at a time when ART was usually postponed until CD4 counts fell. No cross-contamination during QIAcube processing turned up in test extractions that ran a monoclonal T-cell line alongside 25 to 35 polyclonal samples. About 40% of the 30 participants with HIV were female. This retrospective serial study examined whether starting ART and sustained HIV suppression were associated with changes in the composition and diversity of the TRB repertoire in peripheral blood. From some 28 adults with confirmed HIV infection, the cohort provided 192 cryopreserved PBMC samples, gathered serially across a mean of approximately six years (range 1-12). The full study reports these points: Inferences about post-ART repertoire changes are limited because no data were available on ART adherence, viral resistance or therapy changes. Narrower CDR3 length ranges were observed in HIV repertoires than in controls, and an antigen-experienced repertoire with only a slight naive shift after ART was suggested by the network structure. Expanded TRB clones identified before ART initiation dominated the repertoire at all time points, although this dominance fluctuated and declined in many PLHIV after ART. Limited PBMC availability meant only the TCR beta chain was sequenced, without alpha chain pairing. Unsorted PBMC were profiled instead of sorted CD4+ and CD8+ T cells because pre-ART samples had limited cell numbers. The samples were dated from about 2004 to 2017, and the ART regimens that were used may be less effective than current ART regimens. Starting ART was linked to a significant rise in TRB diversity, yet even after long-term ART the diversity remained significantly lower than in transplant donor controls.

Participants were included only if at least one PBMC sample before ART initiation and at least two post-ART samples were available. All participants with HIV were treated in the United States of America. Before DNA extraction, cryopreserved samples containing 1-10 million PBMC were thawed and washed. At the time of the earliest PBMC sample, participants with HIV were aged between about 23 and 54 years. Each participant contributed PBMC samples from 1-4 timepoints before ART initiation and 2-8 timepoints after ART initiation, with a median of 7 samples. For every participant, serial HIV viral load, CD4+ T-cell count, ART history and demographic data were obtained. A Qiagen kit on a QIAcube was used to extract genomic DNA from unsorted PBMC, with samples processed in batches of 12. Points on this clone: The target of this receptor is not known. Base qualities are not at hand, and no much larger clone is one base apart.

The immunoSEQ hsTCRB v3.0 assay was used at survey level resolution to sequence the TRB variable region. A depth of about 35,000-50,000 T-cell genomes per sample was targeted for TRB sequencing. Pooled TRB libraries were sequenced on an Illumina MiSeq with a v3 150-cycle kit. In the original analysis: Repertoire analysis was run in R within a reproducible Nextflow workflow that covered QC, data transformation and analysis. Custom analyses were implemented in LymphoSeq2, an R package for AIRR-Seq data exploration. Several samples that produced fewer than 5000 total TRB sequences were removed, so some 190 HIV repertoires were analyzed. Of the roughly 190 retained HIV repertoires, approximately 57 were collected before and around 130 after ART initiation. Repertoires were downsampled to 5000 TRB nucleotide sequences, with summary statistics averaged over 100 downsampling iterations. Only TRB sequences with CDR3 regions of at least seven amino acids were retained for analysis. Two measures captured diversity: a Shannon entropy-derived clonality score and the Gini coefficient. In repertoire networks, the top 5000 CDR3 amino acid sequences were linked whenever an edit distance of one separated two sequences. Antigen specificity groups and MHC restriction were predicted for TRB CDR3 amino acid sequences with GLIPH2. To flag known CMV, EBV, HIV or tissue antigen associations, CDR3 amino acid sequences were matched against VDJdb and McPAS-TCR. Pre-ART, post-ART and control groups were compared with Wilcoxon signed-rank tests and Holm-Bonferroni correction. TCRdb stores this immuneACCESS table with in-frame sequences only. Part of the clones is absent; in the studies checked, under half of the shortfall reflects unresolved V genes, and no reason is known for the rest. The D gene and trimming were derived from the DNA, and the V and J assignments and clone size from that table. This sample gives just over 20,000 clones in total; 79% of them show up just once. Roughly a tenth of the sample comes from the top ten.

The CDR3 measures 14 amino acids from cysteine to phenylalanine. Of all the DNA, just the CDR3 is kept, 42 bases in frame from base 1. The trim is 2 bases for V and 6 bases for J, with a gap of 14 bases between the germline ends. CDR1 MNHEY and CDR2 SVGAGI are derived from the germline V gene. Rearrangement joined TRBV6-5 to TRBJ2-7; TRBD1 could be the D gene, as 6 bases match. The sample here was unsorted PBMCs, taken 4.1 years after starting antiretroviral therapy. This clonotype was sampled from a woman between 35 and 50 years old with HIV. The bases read TGTGCCAGCAGTTACCGACAGGACTTTACCGAGCAGTACTTC. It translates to CASSYRQDFTEQYF.